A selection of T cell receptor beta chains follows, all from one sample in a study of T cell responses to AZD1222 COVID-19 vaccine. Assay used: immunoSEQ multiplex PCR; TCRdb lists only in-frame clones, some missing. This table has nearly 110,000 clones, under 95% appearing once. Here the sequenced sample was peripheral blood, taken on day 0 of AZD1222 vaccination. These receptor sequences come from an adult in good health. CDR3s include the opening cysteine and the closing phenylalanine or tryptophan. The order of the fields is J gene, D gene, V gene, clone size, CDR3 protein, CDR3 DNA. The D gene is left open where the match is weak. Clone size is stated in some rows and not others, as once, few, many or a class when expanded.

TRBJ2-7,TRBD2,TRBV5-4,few,CASSFHGGSYEQYF,TGTGCCAGCAGCTTTCACGGGGGGTCCTACGAGCAGTACTTC
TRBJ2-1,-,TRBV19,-,CASSIWGGPRNEQFF,TGTGCCAGTAGTATATGGGGGGGGCCGCGGAATGAGCAGTTCTTC
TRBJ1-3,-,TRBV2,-,CASSAGSLQSTIYF,TGTGCCAGCAGTGCGGGGTCACTTCAGTCCACCATATATTTT
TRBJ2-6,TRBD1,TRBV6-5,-,CASSYYTGAGANVLTF,TGTGCCAGCAGTTACTACACAGGGGCTGGGGCCAACGTCCTGACTTTC
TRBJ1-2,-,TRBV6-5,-,CASSRGVGWGYTF,TGTGCCAGCAGCCGGGGGGTGGGATGGGGCTACACCTTC
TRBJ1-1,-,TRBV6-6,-,CASSYSPRRDEAEAFF,TGTGCCAGCAGTTACTCGCCACGGCGGGACGAGGCTGAAGCTTTCTTT
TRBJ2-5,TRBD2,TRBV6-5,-,CASSLAGPETQYF,TGTGCCAGCAGTCTAGCGGGTCCGGAGACCCAGTACTTC
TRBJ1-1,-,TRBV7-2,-,CASSLFGGHGGTEAFF,TGTGCCAGCAGCCTCTTCGGAGGACATGGTGGCACTGAAGCTTTCTTT
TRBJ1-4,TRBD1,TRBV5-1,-,CASTLGSLGQGINEKLFF,TGCGCCAGCACCCTCGGGTCCCTGGGACAGGGTATTAATGAAAAACTGTTTTTT
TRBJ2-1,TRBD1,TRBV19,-,CASRLGQGFGEQFF,TGTGCCAGTAGGTTGGGACAGGGGTTTGGTGAGCAGTTCTTC
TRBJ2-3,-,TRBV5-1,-,CASSLSWITDTQYF,TGCGCCAGCAGCTTATCTTGGATCACAGATACGCAGTATTTT
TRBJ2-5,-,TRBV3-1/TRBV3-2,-,CASSQNHRGTPKTQYF,TGTGCCAGCAGCCAAAATCATAGGGGGACTCCTAAGACCCAGTACTTC
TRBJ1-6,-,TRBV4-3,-,CASSHGPGGGRSPLHF,TGCGCCAGCAGCCATGGGCCGGGGGGTGGCCGTTCACCCCTCCACTTT
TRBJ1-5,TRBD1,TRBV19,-,CASSFRLGQGRDQPQHF,TGTGCCAGTAGTTTTCGGTTGGGACAGGGGAGAGATCAGCCCCAGCATTTT